A single sample is the source of the 26 T cell receptor beta chains below, sequenced in a study of regulatory T cells in long-lasting Graves disease. Assembly of TCR beta libraries relied on iRepertoire HTBI primers together with Arm-PCR of CDR3 regions. TCRdb reprocessed the multiplex PCR reads with MiXCR, giving one entry per CDR3 protein. This table has 200,000 to 250,000 distinct CDR3 sequences, about 16% appearing once. Time point reported: newly diagnosed GD, antithyroid drugs for less than 3 months. RNA isolated from PBMCs was used to make the TCR library. The sample here was peripheral blood mononuclear cells (PBMCs), taken at new diagnosis, from a patient treated with antithyroid drugs. The receptors stem from a female donor with Graves disease.

The rearrangement links TRBV7-9 to TRBJ1-1, with D perhaps matching TRBD1 (6 bases). The length of the CDR3 is 14 residues. V lost 0 bases and J 6 bases, leaving 11 bases between the germline ends. Looked up from germline, CDR1 is SEHNR and CDR2 is FQNEAQ (reference sequence). The CDR3 sequence is CASSLAGGRAEAFF. The CDR3 DNA follows: TGTGCCAGCAGCTTAGCAGGGGGGCGCGCTGAAGCTTTCTTT.

A word on this clonotype: The germline gene is not matched at one end of the junction; a read error may be the cause. The V and J genes are TRBV5-1 and TRBJ1-1; D is unclear. There are 13 residues in the CDR3. Germline V gene sequence: CDR1 SGHRS, CDR2 YFSETQ. The CDR3 nucleotides read TGTGCCAGCAGCTTAGAGGCAGCGGGCGGGGCTTTCTTT. Its translation is CASSLEAAGGAFF.

V gene TRBV10-1 combines with J gene TRBJ2-7, with D possibly matching TRBD2 (5 bases). The germline CDR1 and CDR2 sequences are WNHNN and SYGVQD (reference sequence). This CDR3 comprises 14 residues. Trimming cost V 4 bases and J 2 bases, with 12 bases left between them. The CDR3 sequence is CASSVGGRTYEQYF. The CDR3 DNA is TGCGCCAGCAGTGTCGGAGGCAGGACCTACGAGCAGTACTTC.

The sample holds many counts of this clonotype. The chain carries TRBV5-4 and TRBJ1-4, with D perhaps matching TRBD1 (6 bases). Germline values: CDR1 SGHNT, CDR2 YYREEE (reference sequence). Trimming took off 0 bases at V and 0 bases at J, with 12 bases between the two ends. This CDR3 has 17 amino acids. In nucleotides, the CDR3 is TGTGCCAGCAGCTTGGACGGACAGCTCGCAACTAATGAAAAACTGTTTTTT. Residues: CASSLDGQLATNEKLFF.

This clonotype was recorded at least ten times. This chain uses TRBV5-8 with TRBJ2-7; tentative D call: TRBD2 (6 bases). Germline V CDR1 and CDR2: SGHTS, YDEGEE. This CDR3 comprises 13 residues. V was shortened by 7 bases and J by 3 bases, with 14 bases between the two germline ends. The CDR3 DNA is TGTGCCAGCCTTAGAGCGGGTCACTACGAGCAGTACTTC. It yields the protein CASLRAGHYEQYF.

This chain uses TRBV19 with TRBJ1-2, with D possibly matching TRBD1 (6 bases). This CDR3 has 13 amino acids. Looked up from germline, CDR1 is LNHDA and CDR2 is SQIVND (reference sequence). Between the trimmed V and J ends, which lost 6 bases and 4 bases, there was a span of 12 bases. CDR3 sequence (DNA): TGTGCCAGTAGCGGGGGCAAGGTCTATGGCTACACCTTC. Protein sequence: CASSGGKVYGYTF.

This clonotype was recorded many times. The chain couples TRBV6-5 to TRBJ1-2; TRBD1 might be the D (6 bases). Germline V gives CDR1 MNHEY, CDR2 SVGAGI. The germline V and J ends were trimmed by 0 bases and 7 bases, with 12 bases remaining between them. The CDR3 is 14 amino acids. This CDR3 is CASSYSRSRGGYTF. The CDR3 DNA reads TGTGCCAGCAGTTACTCGAGGTCCAGGGGTGGCTACACCTTC.

The gene calls are TRBV27 and TRBJ2-7; 12 bases are shared with TRBD2. V lost 5 bases to trimming and J lost 4 bases; unmatched junction nucleotides: 6. This CDR3 contains 15 residues. Germline-derived CDR1 and CDR2 are MNHEY and SMNVEV (reference sequence). CDR3 DNA: TGTGCCAGCAGTCGGGGACTAGCGGGTTTGTACGAGCAGTACGTC. It codes for CASSRGLAGLYEQYV.

This clonotype was seen ten or more times. The chain carries TRBV2 and TRBJ2-2, with D perhaps matching TRBD2 (5 bases). Germline assignment: CDR1 SNHLY and CDR2 FYNNEI. V shed 2 bases and J shed 6 bases, with 7 bases lying between them. CDR3 length: 13 amino acids. DNA of the CDR3: TGTGCCAGCAGTGAAAGGGAGCCCGGGGAGCTGTTTTTT. Translating gives CASSEREPGELFF. The whole variable domain, remainder taken from reference TRBV2 and TRBJ2-2, is EPEVTQTPSHQVTQMGQEVILRCVPISNHLYFYWYRQILGQKVEFLVSFYNNEISEKSEIFDDQFSVERPDGSNFTLKIRSTKLEDSAMYFCASSEREPGELFFGEGSRLTVL.

DNA of the CDR3: TGTGCCAGTAGTATAGCAGCAGGGTGGTATGGCTACACCTTC. The encoded protein is CASSIAAGWYGYTF. V is TRBV19 and J is TRBJ1-2, with D possibly being TRBD1 (5 bases). Germline V gives CDR1 LNHDA, CDR2 SQIVND (reference sequence). The CDR3 is 14 amino acids. V was cut by 1 base and J by 5 bases, with 11 bases left in between.

This clonotype was seen only a few times. This probably arose from a read error, given a far larger clone one base away. The chain combines TRBV28 with TRBJ2-7; 7 positions agree with TRBD2. Germline V gives CDR1 MDHEN, CDR2 SYDVKM. This CDR3 is 13 amino acids long. V lost 7 bases to trimming and J lost 5 bases; unmatched junction nucleotides: 8. CDR3 sequence (DNA): TGTGCCAGCAACGGGCGGGAGCTCCACGAGCAGTACTTC. This gives the protein CASNGRELHEQYF.

This clonotype was detected many times. The rearrangement joins TRBV24-1 to TRBJ1-5; TRBD1 agrees at 8 bases. This CDR3 spans 16 amino acids. Germline-derived CDR1 and CDR2 are KGHDR and SFDVKD. The J segment lost 2 bases and the V segment lost 3 bases, leaving 5 bases of the junction unmatched. This CDR3 reads CATSDVDRGGNQPQHF. The CDR3 bases are TGTGCCACCAGTGATGTAGACAGGGGCGGCAATCAGCCCCAGCATTTT.

This clonotype was found many times. V usage is TRBV7-9 and J usage is TRBJ2-1; perhaps TRBD2 as D (7 bases). The CDR3 contains 15 residues. Looked up from germline, CDR1 is SEHNR and CDR2 is FQNEAQ (reference sequence). V dropped 1 base and J dropped 5 bases, with 12 bases sitting between them. CDR3 protein: CASSLVGRGNNEQFF. In nucleotides, the CDR3 is TGTGCCAGCAGCTTAGTTGGGAGGGGGAACAATGAGCAGTTCTTC. Using reference TRBV7-9 and TRBJ2-1 for the parts outside the CDR3, the full variable domain is DTGVSQNPRHKITKRGQNVTFRCDPISEHNRLYWYRQTLGQGPEFLTYFQNEAQLEKSRLLSDRFSAERPKGSFSTLEIQRTEQGDSAMYLCASSLVGRGNNEQFFGPGTRLTVL.

Only a few counts were recorded for this clonotype. The chain couples TRBV24-1 to TRBJ2-5, with a tentative D call TRBD1 (6 bases). The CDR3 totals 14 residues. The V end lost 4 bases, the J end lost 4 bases, and 12 bases lay between the germline ends. Germline assignment: CDR1 KGHDR and CDR2 SFDVKD. CDR3 residues: CATSEGQKGETQYF. The DNA of the CDR3 is TGTGCCACCAGTGAAGGACAGAAGGGAGAGACCCAGTACTTC.

This clonotype was counted at least ten times. The gene calls are TRBV12-5 and TRBJ2-1; D is possibly TRBD2 (6 bases). The germline V gene encodes CDR1 LGHNT and CDR2 FRNRAP. Trimming took 6 bases from V and 0 from J, leaving 24 bases between them. The CDR3 is 19 residues long. The CDR3 reads CASGPSPLGAGSSYNEQFF. In DNA form, the CDR3 reads TGTGCTAGTGGCCCCTCCCCCCTTGGAGCGGGTAGCTCCTACAATGAGCAGTTCTTC.

This clonotype was observed at least ten times. This sequence joins TRBV7-9 and TRBJ1-4; D not resolved. The germline CDR1 and CDR2 sequences are SEHNR and FQNEAQ (reference sequence). The CDR3 contains 14 residues. Trimming pared 6 bases from V and 8 bases from J, leaving 16 bases between. Written as DNA, the CDR3 is TGTGCCAGCAGGGCCTTCGGGGTATCGGAAAAACTGTTTTTT. Translation gives CASRAFGVSEKLFF.

The V gene is TRBV29-1, the J gene TRBJ2-7, with 8 bases matching TRBD2. The germline V gene encodes CDR1 SQVTM and CDR2 ANQGSEA. V was clipped by 6 bases and J by 9 bases; unmatched bases: 10. This CDR3 spans 12 amino acids. The CDR3 loop reads CSVGTRFDGQYF. In nucleotides, the CDR3 is TGCAGCGTCGGGACTAGATTTGACGGGCAGTACTTC.

As regards this clonotype: A clone one base away is much larger, so this may be a read error. The chain joins TRBV28 to TRBJ2-5; D possibly uses TRBD1 or TRBD2 (5 bases each). The CDR3 has 15 residues. CDR1 and CDR2 (germline): MDHEN, SYDVKM. CDR3 DNA sequence: TGTACCAGCAGTTTAGAGCAGGGACCAAGGGAGACCCAGTACTTC. This gives the protein CTSSLEQGPRETQYF.

This rearrangement joins TRBV12-3 or TRBV12-4 to TRBJ1-2; D is ambiguous. Trimming removed 3 bases at V and 6 bases at J, with 8 bases between. The length of the CDR3 is 12 residues. The CDR3 is CASSFGSDGYTF. The CDR3 coding sequence is TGTGCCAGCAGTTTTGGGAGCGATGGCTACACCTTC.

As to this clonotype: A far larger clone is only one base removed, so a read error is likely. This CDR3 is missing its conserved last phenylalanine or tryptophan, likely due to a read error. The chain combines TRBV12-3 or TRBV12-4 with TRBJ2-5, with 8 bases aligning to TRBD2. The J call may be incorrect, as the DNA end agrees better with TRBJ2-1. The CDR3 runs 13 residues. The CDR3 sequence: CASSLGTSTEQFL. CDR3 sequence (DNA): TGTGCCAGCAGTTTAGGGACTAGCACTGAGCAGTTCCTC.

Many counts were recorded for this clonotype. This chain uses TRBV6-1 with TRBJ2-5; 10 bases line up with TRBD2. In germline, CDR1 is MNHNS, CDR2 SASEGT. The CDR3 is 16 residues long. The V segment lost 8 bases and the J segment 4 bases; nucleotides outside the gene matches: 13. As DNA, the CDR3 is TGTGCCAGCTCCCCCCGTGGGCCTAGCGGGAGAGAGACCCAGTACTTC. The encoded protein is CASSPRGPSGRETQYF.

This clonotype appeared a single time. The rearrangement uses TRBV29-1 and TRBJ2-1; D assignment may be TRBD1 or TRBD2 (5 bases each). The CDR3 spans 12 residues. Trimming took off 4 bases at V and 10 bases at J, with 14 bases between the two ends. Germline CDR1 is SQVTM and CDR2 is ANQGSEA. The DNA for the CDR3 is TGCAGCGTTGGGGGGTGGAGAAAGGAGCAGTTCTTC. This codes for CSVGGWRKEQFF.

The rearrangement uses TRBV28 and TRBJ2-1; TRBD2 matches 12 bases. CDR1 is MDHEN, CDR2 SYDVKM, per germline. The CDR3 has 10 amino acids. V dropped 11 bases and J dropped 16; count of bases not matched to a gene: 6. This chain's CDR3 is CASSGRAIFF. DNA for the CDR3: TGTGCCTCTAGCGGGAGGGCCATTTTCTTC. Together with reference TRBV28 and TRBJ2-1, the CDR3 gives the full variable domain: DVKVTQSSRYLVKRTGEKVFLECVQDMDHENMFWYRQDPGLGLRLIYFSYDVKMKEKGDIPEGYSVSREKKERFSLILESASTNQTSMYLCASSGRAIFFGPGTRLTVL.

Turning to this clonotype: Being one base from a much bigger clone, this may be a read error. The chain carries TRBV10-3 and TRBJ2-2; no clear D gene. Germline assignment: CDR1 ENHRY and CDR2 SYGVKD. This CDR3 contains 15 residues. The CDR3 loop reads CAVSESLANTGELFF. The CDR3 nucleotides read TGTGCCGTCAGTGAGTCCCTAGCGAACACCGGGGAGCTGTTTTTT.

A remark on this clonotype: It differs at one base from a far larger clone, so likely a read error. Given the absence of the conserved phenylalanine or tryptophan at the CDR3 end, a read error is likely. The chain joins TRBV7-9 to TRBJ2-1; 10 bases match TRBD2. V was pared by 6 bases and J by 6 bases, with 8 bases of the junction left unmatched. The CDR3 loop spans 15 amino acids. Per germline, CDR1 SEHNR and CDR2 FQNEAQ (reference sequence). Here the CDR3 DNA reads TGTGCCAGCAGAACAGCGGGAGGGCGTATCAATGAGCAGTTCTCC. This sequence encodes CASRTAGGRINEQFS.

There are many counts of this clonotype. This chain uses TRBV12-3 or TRBV12-4 with TRBJ1-5, with D unresolved. The CDR3 loop spans 15 amino acids. The V and J ends lost 2 bases and 0 bases respectively, with 8 bases between them. CDR3 residues: CASSLNLNSNQPQHF. The DNA for the CDR3 is TGTGCCAGCAGTTTAAACTTAAATAGCAATCAGCCCCAGCATTTT.